This is a list of T cell receptor beta chains from one sample in a study of blood T cell repertoires in COVID-19. TCRdb keeps only in-frame clones here, not all; method: immunoSEQ multiplex PCR. The data hold tens of thousands of clones, with around 93% observed a single time. The specimen was peripheral blood. Receptors originate from a man between 65 and 80 years old with active COVID-19. CDR3s include the opening cysteine and the closing phenylalanine or tryptophan. The order of the fields is J gene, clone size, D gene, V gene, CDR3 DNA, CDR3 protein. D genes are given only for firm matches. The size entry is marked missing in some rows and otherwise reads once, few, many or a size class.

TRBJ2-7 | . | . | TRBV10-3 | TGTGCCATCAGTGAGGACAGCACCTACGAGCAGTACTTC | CAISEDSTYEQYF
TRBJ1-1 | . | . | TRBV10-3 | TGTGCCATCAGTGGCGGAAACACTGAAGCTTTCTTT | CAISGGNTEAFF
TRBJ2-1 | few | TRBD2 | TRBV6-5 | TGTGCCAGCAGCACACTAGCGGGGGGCCTGTGGGAGCAGTTCTTC | CASSTLAGGLWEQFF
TRBJ2-2 | medium-sized | . | TRBV6-2/TRBV6-3 | TGTGCCAGCAGCAACGGCGGGAATGAGGCCGGGGAGCTGTTTTTT | CASSNGGNEAGELFF
TRBJ2-3 | . | TRBD2 | TRBV13 | TGTGCCAGCAGCTTTCGCGGTAGCGGGGGGCCTAGCACAGATACGCAGTATTTT | CASSFRGSGGPSTDTQYF
TRBJ2-1 | . | . | TRBV5-1 | TGCGCCAGCTGCTCGGCGGGGACCAATGAGCAGTTCTTC | CASCSAGTNEQFF
TRBJ1-1 | . | . | TRBV11-3 | TGTGCCAGCATCCTCCTCGGGGTTAACACTGAAGCTTTCTTT | CASILLGVNTEAFF
TRBJ2-7 | . | . | TRBV24-1 | TGTGCCGGAGACAATGGCTTGTGCGGGGTCTCCTACGAGCAGTACTTC | CAGDNGLCGVSYEQYF
TRBJ1-1 | . | . | TRBV27 | TGTGCCAGCAGCCGCGGGGGACGGTTTGAAGCTTTCTTT | CASSRGGRFEAFF
TRBJ2-7 | . | TRBD1 | TRBV20-1 | TGCAGTGCGAGTCCAGGGGGTGGAGAGCAGTACTTC | CSASPGGGEQYF
TRBJ2-1 | . | . | TRBV9 | TGTGCCAGCAGCGCGGCAGGTGAGCAGTTCTTC | CASSAAGEQFF
TRBJ2-2 | . | . | TRBV19 | TGTGCCAGTAGTATAACCGGGGGGCCTGAAACCGGGGAGCTGTTTTTT | CASSITGGPETGELFF
TRBJ1-1 | . | . | TRBV3-1/TRBV3-2 | TGTGCCAGCAGCCGCCTCGGGGGGGCCGGGAGCACTGAAGCTTTCTTT | CASSRLGGAGSTEAFF
TRBJ2-3 | . | . | TRBV5-4 | TGTGCCAGCAGCTTTGGGGCTCCAGATACGCAGTATTTT | CASSFGAPDTQYF
TRBJ1-1 | . | . | TRBV5-4 | TGTGCCAGCAGCTTACCTTTATCAGTGAACACTGAAGCTTTCTTT | CASSLPLSVNTEAFF
TRBJ2-3 | . | TRBD2 | TRBV7-9 | TGTGCCAGCAGCCCCGGACTAGTTACAGATACGCAGTATTTT | CASSPGLVTDTQYF
TRBJ1-6 | few | . | TRBV3-1/TRBV3-2 | TGTGCCAGCAGCCAAGATTTAGGGGGTTCACCCCTCCACTTT | CASSQDLGGSPLHF
TRBJ2-5 | . | . | TRBV15 | TGTGCCACCAGCAGTTTTCAGGGGAAGGAGACCCAGTACTTC | CATSSFQGKETQYF
TRBJ2-2 | . | . | TRBV4-1 | TGCGCCAGCAGCAACACAGGACCAACCGGGGAGCTGTTTTTT | CASSNTGPTGELFF
TRBJ2-1 | . | . | TRBV6-5 | TGTGCCAGCAGTTTGGAACGGGACAATGAGCAGTTCTTC | CASSLERDNEQFF
TRBJ1-1 | . | . | TRBV7-2 | TGTGCCAGCAGCCCGGTCCGGTCGTCAGGGACTGAAGCTTTCTTT | CASSPVRSSGTEAFF
TRBJ2-3 | . | . | TRBV6-5 | TGTGCCAGCAGTTATTCCTACAGGGCAGAGACGCAGTATTTT | CASSYSYRAETQYF
TRBJ2-5 | . | . | TRBV7-2 | TGTGCCAGCAGCTTCCTGTGGGGCCGGGAGACCCAGTACTTC | CASSFLWGRETQYF
TRBJ1-1 | once | . | TRBV7-2 | TGTGCCAGCAGCCCACTTAGGGGTAGGGCGTTTAACACTGAAGCTTTCTTT | CASSPLRGRAFNTEAFF
TRBJ2-7 | . | . | TRBV5-3 | TGTGCCAGAAGCTACAGGGGAGGAGAGGCTTTC | CARSYRGGEAF
TRBJ2-5 | . | . | TRBV6-1 | TGTGCCAGCAGTGAAGCGGGTAGGAGGCCCCAGTACTTC | CASSEAGRRPQYF
TRBJ1-5 | . | . | TRBV29-1 | TGCAGCGTTGAAGACGGGCAGGGTGCCCAGCATTTT | CSVEDGQGAQHF
TRBJ1-6 | . | . | TRBV14 | TGTGCCAGCAGCCAAGCTCCAGGGATGGCCCTCCACTTT | CASSQAPGMALHF
TRBJ1-4 | . | TRBD1 | TRBV7-6 | TGTGCCAGCAGCTACGAGACAGGGGGGGATGAAAAACTGTTTTTT | CASSYETGGDEKLFF
TRBJ1-2 | . | TRBD1 | TRBV6-5 | TGTGCCAGCAGTCAATATACAGGGGGCGCTTATGGCTACACCTTC | CASSQYTGGAYGYTF
TRBJ2-1 | few | TRBD1 | TRBV12-3/TRBV12-4 | TGTGCCAGTCGGGACAGGGGAATCAATGAGCAGTTCTTC | CASRDRGINEQFF
TRBJ1-2 | . | . | TRBV7-2 | TGTGCCAGCAGCTTAGGGGGGGGCAACTATGGCTACACCTTC | CASSLGGGNYGYTF
TRBJ1-4 | . | . | TRBV6-2/TRBV6-3 | TGTGCCAGCAGCCGAGTAAATGAAAAACTGTTTTTT | CASSRVNEKLFF
TRBJ2-1 | . | . | TRBV6-5 | TGTGCCAGCAGACCACTGGGGGAGGTGGGTGAGCAGTTCTTC | CASRPLGEVGEQFF
TRBJ1-1 | . | . | TRBV7-8 | TGTGCCAGCAGCCCCCTCGGGGGAACTGAAGCTTTCTTT | CASSPLGGTEAFF
TRBJ2-1 | . | . | TRBV3-1/TRBV3-2 | TGTGCCAGCTCGGATGTAGGGGGGGGGATTTACTCCTACAATGAGCAGTTCTTC | CASSDVGGGIYSYNEQFF
TRBJ2-1 | . | TRBD2 | TRBV19 | TGTGCCAGTAGTGTGACTAGCGGGGGGGCCGGTATGAATGAGCAGTTCTTC | CASSVTSGGAGMNEQFF
TRBJ2-5 | . | TRBD1 | TRBV3-1/TRBV3-2 | TGTGCCAGCAGCCTGGGACAGATGGAGACCCAGTACTTC | CASSLGQMETQYF
TRBJ1-2 | . | TRBD1 | TRBV25-1 | TGTGCCAGCAGTGATTTTTCCAGGGGGAGGTATGGCTACACCTTC | CASSDFSRGRYGYTF
TRBJ2-1 | . | . | TRBV21-1 | TGTGCCAGCAGCAAAGCGGGGAGGAGCGGGGGGTCCATCAGGGAGCAGTTCTTC | CASSKAGRSGGSIREQFF
TRBJ1-6 | once | TRBD1 | TRBV6-2/TRBV6-3 | TGTGCCAGCAGCCCCCGGACAGGAGCAGTTTCACCCCTCCACTTT | CASSPRTGAVSPLHF
TRBJ2-5 | . | TRBD2 | TRBV3-1/TRBV3-2 | TGTGCCAGCAGGAGTAGCGGGGGGTTCCAAGAGACCCAGTACTTC | CASRSSGGFQETQYF